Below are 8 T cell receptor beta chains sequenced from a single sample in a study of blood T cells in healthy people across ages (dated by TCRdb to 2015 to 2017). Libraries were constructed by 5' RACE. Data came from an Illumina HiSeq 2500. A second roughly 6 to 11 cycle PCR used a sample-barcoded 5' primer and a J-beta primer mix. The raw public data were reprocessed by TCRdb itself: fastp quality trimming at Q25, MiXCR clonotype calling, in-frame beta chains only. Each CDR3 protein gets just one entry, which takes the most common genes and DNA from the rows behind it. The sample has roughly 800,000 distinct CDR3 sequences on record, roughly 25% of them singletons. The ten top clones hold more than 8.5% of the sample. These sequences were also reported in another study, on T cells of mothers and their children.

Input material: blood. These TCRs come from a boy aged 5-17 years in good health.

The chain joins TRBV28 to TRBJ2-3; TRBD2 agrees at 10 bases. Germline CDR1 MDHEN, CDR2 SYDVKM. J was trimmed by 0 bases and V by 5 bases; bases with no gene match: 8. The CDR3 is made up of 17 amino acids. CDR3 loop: CASSPSGLAASTDTQYF. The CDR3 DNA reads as TGTGCCAGCAGTCCGTCTGGACTAGCGGCAAGCACAGATACGCAGTATTTT.

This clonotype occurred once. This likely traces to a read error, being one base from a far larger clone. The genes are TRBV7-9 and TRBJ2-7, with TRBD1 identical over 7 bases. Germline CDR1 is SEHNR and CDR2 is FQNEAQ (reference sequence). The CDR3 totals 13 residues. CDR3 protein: CASSWDSSYERYF. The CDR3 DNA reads TGTGCCAGCAGCTGGGACAGCTCCTACGAGCGGTACTTC.

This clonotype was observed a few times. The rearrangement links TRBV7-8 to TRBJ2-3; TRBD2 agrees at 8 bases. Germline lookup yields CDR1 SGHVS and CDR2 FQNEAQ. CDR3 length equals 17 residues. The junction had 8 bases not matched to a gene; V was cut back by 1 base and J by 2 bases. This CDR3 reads CASSLGPAGGPTDTQYF. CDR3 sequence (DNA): TGTGCCAGCAGCTTAGGCCCCGCGGGGGGCCCCACAGATACGCAGTATTTT.

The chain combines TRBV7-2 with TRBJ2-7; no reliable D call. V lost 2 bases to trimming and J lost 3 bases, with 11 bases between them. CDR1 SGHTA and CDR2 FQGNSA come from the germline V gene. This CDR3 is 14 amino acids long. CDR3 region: CASSLYFVGYEQYF. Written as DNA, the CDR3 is TGTGCCAGCAGCTTATACTTCGTGGGCTACGAGCAGTACTTC. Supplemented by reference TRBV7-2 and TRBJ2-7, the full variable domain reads GAGVSQSPSNKVTEKGKDVELRCDPISGHTALYWYRQSLGQGLEFLIYFQGNSAPDKSGLPSDRFSAERTGGSVSTLTIQRTQQEDSAVYLCASSLYFVGYEQYFGPGTRLTVT.

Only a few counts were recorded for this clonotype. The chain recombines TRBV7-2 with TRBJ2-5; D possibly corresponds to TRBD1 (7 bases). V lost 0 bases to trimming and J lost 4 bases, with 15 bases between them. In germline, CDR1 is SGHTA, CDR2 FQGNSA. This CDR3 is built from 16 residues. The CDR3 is CASSLAPRGRGETQYF. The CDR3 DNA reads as TGTGCCAGCAGCTTAGCCCCAAGGGGGCGGGGAGAGACCCAGTACTTC.

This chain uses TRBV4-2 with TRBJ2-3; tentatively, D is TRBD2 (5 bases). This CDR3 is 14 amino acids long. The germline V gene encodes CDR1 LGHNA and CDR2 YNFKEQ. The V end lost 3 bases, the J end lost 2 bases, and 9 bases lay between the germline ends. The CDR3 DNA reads TGTGCCAGCAGCCAGTCCGGGGACACAGATACGCAGTATTTT. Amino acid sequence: CASSQSGDTDTQYF.

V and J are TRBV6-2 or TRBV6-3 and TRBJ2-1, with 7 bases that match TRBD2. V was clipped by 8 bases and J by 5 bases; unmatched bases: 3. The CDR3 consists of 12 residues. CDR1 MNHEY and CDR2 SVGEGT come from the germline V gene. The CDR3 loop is CASRDYNNEQFF. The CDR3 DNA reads TGTGCCAGCCGGGACTACAACAATGAGCAGTTCTTC.

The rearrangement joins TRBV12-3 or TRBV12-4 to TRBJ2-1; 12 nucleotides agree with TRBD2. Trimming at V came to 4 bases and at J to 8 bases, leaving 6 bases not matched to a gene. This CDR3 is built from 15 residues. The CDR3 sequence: CASSWASGGADEQFF. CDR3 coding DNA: TGTGCCAGCAGTTGGGCTAGCGGGGGGGCAGATGAGCAGTTCTTC.